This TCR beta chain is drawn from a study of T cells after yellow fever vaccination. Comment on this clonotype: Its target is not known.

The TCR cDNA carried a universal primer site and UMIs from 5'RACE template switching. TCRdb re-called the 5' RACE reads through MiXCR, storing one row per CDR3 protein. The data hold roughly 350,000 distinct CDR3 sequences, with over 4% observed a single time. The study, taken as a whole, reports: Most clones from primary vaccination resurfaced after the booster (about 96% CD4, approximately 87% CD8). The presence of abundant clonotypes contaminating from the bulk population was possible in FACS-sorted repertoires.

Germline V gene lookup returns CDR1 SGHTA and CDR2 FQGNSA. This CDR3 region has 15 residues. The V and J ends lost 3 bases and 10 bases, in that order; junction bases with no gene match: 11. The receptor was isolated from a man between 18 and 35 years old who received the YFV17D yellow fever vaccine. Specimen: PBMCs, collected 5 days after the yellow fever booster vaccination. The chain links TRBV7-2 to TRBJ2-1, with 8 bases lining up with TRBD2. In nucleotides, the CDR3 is TGTGCCAGCAGCTTCGGGGGGGGGCCCCGCGGCGAGCAGTTCTTC. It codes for CASSFGGGPRGEQFF.